A single sample gave rise to the 32 T cell receptor beta chains below, sequenced in a study of response to subunit inactivated influenza vaccine. TCRdb reanalysed the RT-PCR reads using MiXCR and keeps one entry per CDR3 protein. The profile shows just under 250,000 distinct CDR3 sequences, less than 15% of them singletons. The material was non-naive T cells sorted from PBMCs, obtained 14 days before vaccination. The receptors were gathered from a man between 50 and 59 years old who received an inactivated influenza vaccine.

This clonotype showed up just a few times. The rearrangement joins TRBV9 to TRBJ1-2, with a weak D call TRBD1 (5 bases). The CDR3 is 14 amino acids. Per germline, CDR1 SGDLS and CDR2 YYNGEE. V dropped 4 bases and J dropped 3 bases, with 13 bases sitting between them. CDR3: CASSRTSVDYGYTF. CDR3 sequence (DNA): TGTGCCAGCAGCCGGACATCGGTAGACTATGGCTACACCTTC.

The sample holds many counts of this clonotype. V usage is TRBV20-1 and J usage is TRBJ2-1; 8 positions match TRBD2. The CDR3 contains 15 residues. Germline loops: CDR1 DFQATT, CDR2 SNEGSKA (reference sequence). Trimming at V came to 5 bases and at J to 3 bases, leaving 9 bases not matched to a gene. In nucleotides, the CDR3 is TGCAGTGCTGCCGATAGCGGGGCCATCTACAATGAGCAGTTCTTC. Translating it yields CSAADSGAIYNEQFF.

V is TRBV10-2 and J is TRBJ1-4; D remains ambiguous. Germline-derived CDR1 and CDR2 are WSHSY and SAAADI. With 4 bases removed from V and 3 bases from J, the gap between germline ends came to 6 bases. This CDR3 has 13 residues. The CDR3 is CASSGAPNEKLFF. The CDR3, as DNA: TGCGCCAGCAGTGGAGCCCCTAATGAAAAACTGTTTTTT.

In DNA form, the CDR3 reads TGTGCCTGGAGTGTAGTCTACGAGCAGTACTTC. It yields the protein CAWSVVYEQYF. The chain combines TRBV30 with TRBJ2-7; no firm D call. The CDR3 contains 11 residues. Germline loops: CDR1 GTSNPN, CDR2 SVGIG (reference sequence). V lost 0 bases, J lost 3 bases, and 3 bases lay in between.

This clonotype has only one observation. The chain links TRBV7-9 to TRBJ2-7; D is unclear. Germline CDR1 is SEHNR and CDR2 is FQNEAQ (reference sequence). This CDR3 comprises 11 residues. Trimming shortened V by 5 bases and J by 5 bases, and 7 bases separated the two germline ends. CDR3 DNA sequence: TGTGCCAGCAGCCCCGCGGACGAGCAGTACTTC. It translates to CASSPADEQYF.

This clonotype was seen a few times. V usage is TRBV11-2 and J usage is TRBJ1-4; TRBD1 matches 8 bases. The V and J ends lost 5 bases and 0 bases, in that order; junction bases with no gene match: 5. The CDR3 covers 16 residues. Per the germline V gene, CDR1 is SGHAT and CDR2 is FQNNGV. The CDR3: CASSTKQGATNEKLFF. Written as DNA, the CDR3 is TGTGCCAGCAGCACAAAACAGGGGGCAACTAATGAAAAACTGTTTTTT.

This clonotype has just a few counts. The chain is built from TRBV6-1 and TRBJ2-7, with 9 nucleotides matching TRBD1. CDR3 length: 14 residues. The V gene end was trimmed by 5 bases and the J gene end by 6 bases; junction bases not matched to a gene: 8. Per germline, CDR1 MNHNS and CDR2 SASEGT. DNA for the CDR3: TGTGCCAGCAGTCCTCGGACAGGGGAAAGCGAGCAGTACTTC. It is translated as CASSPRTGESEQYF.

This clonotype was picked up many times. This chain links TRBV28 with TRBJ2-2; the D is unclear. Germline V gene lookup returns CDR1 MDHEN and CDR2 SYDVKM. V was cut by 5 bases and J by 6 bases, with 7 bases left in between. This CDR3 spans 12 amino acids. In DNA, the CDR3 is TGTGCCAGCAGTACTTATTCCGGGGAGCTGTTTTTT. Translating it yields CASSTYSGELFF. The full variable domain, in which reference TRBV28 and TRBJ2-2 provide the parts outside the CDR3, is DVKVTQSSRYLVKRTGEKVFLECVQDMDHENMFWYRQDPGLGLRLIYFSYDVKMKEKGDIPEGYSVSREKKERFSLILESASTNQTSMYLCASSTYSGELFFGEGSRLTVL.

V and J are TRBV20-1 and TRBJ1-5; D is unclear. From germline, CDR1 is DFQATT and CDR2 SNEGSKA (reference sequence). This CDR3 is built from 15 residues. Trimming cost V 2 bases and J 0 bases, with 11 bases left between them. The CDR3 loop is CSARKDGYSNQPQHF. CDR3 bases: TGCAGTGCTAGAAAGGACGGATATAGCAATCAGCCCCAGCATTTT.

This rearrangement joins TRBV6-5 to TRBJ1-2, with TRBD1 matching over 7 bases. Germline assignment: CDR1 MNHEY and CDR2 SVGAGI. CDR3 length: 14 amino acids. Trimming removed 4 bases from V and 5 bases from J; junction bases left unmatched: 7. The CDR3 spells CASSSQGWEYGYTF. The CDR3 nucleotides are TGTGCCAGCAGTTCACAGGGGTGGGAATATGGCTACACCTTC.

This clonotype appeared many times. The chain links TRBV6-5 to TRBJ2-7; TRBD1 might be the D (6 bases). The germline CDR1 and CDR2 sequences are MNHEY and SVGAGI. This CDR3 has 13 residues. V lost 7 bases to trimming and J lost 2 bases, with 12 bases between them. The CDR3 loop is CASNSGHPYEQYF. In DNA, the CDR3 is TGTGCCAGCAATTCGGGACATCCCTACGAGCAGTACTTC.

The chain uses TRBV7-2 and TRBJ2-7; 7 positions match TRBD1. CDR3 length: 14 amino acids. V trimming: 3 bases; J trimming: 0 bases; junction bases outside the gene matches: 2. The germline gives CDR1 SGHTA, CDR2 FQGNSA. The chain's CDR3 is CASSFTGASYEQYF. In DNA form, the CDR3 reads TGTGCCAGCAGCTTCACAGGGGCCTCCTACGAGCAGTACTTC.

In its sample, this clonotype was seen a few times. The chain joins TRBV28 to TRBJ1-2; D might be TRBD1 (5 bases). The germline gives CDR1 MDHEN, CDR2 SYDVKM. The CDR3 is 17 residues long. V lost 6 bases and J 3 bases, leaving 23 bases between the germline ends. The CDR3 sequence is CASSLLFNAGGDYGYTF. The CDR3 region has the DNA TGTGCCAGCAGCCTTTTATTTAACGCTGGGGGGGACTATGGCTACACCTTC.

The gene calls are TRBV9 and TRBJ2-3; TRBD2 matches 8 bases. Germline V gene lookup returns CDR1 SGDLS and CDR2 YYNGEE. There are 14 residues in the CDR3. V was clipped by 7 bases and J by 0 bases; unmatched bases: 4. The CDR3 sequence: CASRAGVSTDTQYF. The CDR3 DNA is TGTGCCAGCCGAGCGGGGGTTAGCACAGATACGCAGTATTTT. The complete variable domain, with remaining parts taken from reference TRBV9 and TRBJ2-3, reads DSGVTQTPKHLITATGQRVTLRCSPRSGDLSVYWYQQSLDQGLQFLIQYYNGEERAKGNILERFSAQQFPDLHSELNLSSLELGDSALYFCASRAGVSTDTQYFGPGTRLTVL.

In this sample, this clonotype turned up a few times. This rearrangement joins TRBV11-2 to TRBJ2-5; possible D gene TRBD2, 6 bases. CDR1 is SGHAT, CDR2 FQNNGV, per germline. The CDR3 covers 15 residues. The V end lost 4 bases, the J end lost 1 base, and 13 bases lay between the germline ends. The CDR3 region has the DNA TGTGCCAGCAGCTCGGGGAGGCCCCCCCAAGAGACCCAGTACTTC. Translation: CASSSGRPPQETQYF.

Only a few counts were recorded for this clonotype. The chain combines TRBV7-9 with TRBJ1-5, with TRBD1 matching 11 bases. Germline CDR1 SEHNR, CDR2 FQNEAQ (reference sequence). V dropped 5 bases and J dropped 6; count of bases not matched to a gene: 9. The CDR3 is made up of 16 amino acids. The CDR3 region is CASSRGQGVGFQPQHF. In nucleotides, the CDR3 is TGTGCCAGCAGCCGGGGACAGGGGGTTGGTTTTCAGCCCCAGCATTTT.

This clonotype has only a few counts. The rearrangement links TRBV28 to TRBJ2-7; weak D call: TRBD2 (5 bases). The CDR3 has 14 amino acids. CDR1 and CDR2 from the germline V gene are MDHEN and SYDVKM. V shed 9 bases and J shed 3 bases, with 18 bases lying between them. CDR3 DNA: TGTGCCAGTAATCGGCCAGCGGAAGGCTACGAGCAGTACTTC. Translation gives CASNRPAEGYEQYF.

A few counts support this clonotype. This chain joins TRBV20-1 and TRBJ2-7; unclear D gene. Germline CDR1 DFQATT, CDR2 SNEGSKA (reference sequence). The CDR3 runs 13 residues. V was clipped by 3 bases and J by 7 bases, with 16 bases between them. In DNA form, the CDR3 reads TGCAGTGCTAGGGAAGGGCCCCTTAGGGAGCAGTACTTC. Protein sequence: CSAREGPLREQYF.

The V and J genes are TRBV5-1 and TRBJ2-3, with 9 bases lining up with TRBD2. The trim removed 4 bases at V and 6 bases at J, leaving 12 bases unmatched. This CDR3 is built from 16 residues. Germline V gene data show CDR1 as SGHRS and CDR2 as YFSETQ. CDR3 coding DNA: TGCGCCAGCAGCCCCAGGTTAGCGGGAGCTCGGGATACGCAGTATTTT. It translates to CASSPRLAGARDTQYF.

This clonotype showed up just a few times. CDR3 coding DNA: TGTGCCAGCAGTTTATTCTACAGGGGGCATAAGCATGAGCAGTTCTTC. Encoded protein: CASSLFYRGHKHEQFF. The chain uses TRBV27 and TRBJ2-1; 9 nucleotides match TRBD1. The CDR3 has 16 residues. The germline CDR1 and CDR2 sequences are MNHEY and SMNVEV (reference sequence). Trimming took 1 base from V and 8 from J; bases not matched to a gene: 9.

V and J are TRBV14 and TRBJ1-1; D perhaps matches TRBD1 (5 bases). Trimming removed 4 bases at V and 0 bases at J, with 15 bases between. CDR1 is SGHDN, CDR2 FVKESK, per germline. The CDR3 contains 16 residues. CDR3 region: CASSLVEGPMNTEAFF. The CDR3 DNA is TGTGCCAGCAGCCTCGTGGAGGGACCCATGAACACTGAAGCTTTCTTT.

The CDR3 loop is CASSRTQGIDLHF. CDR3 nucleotides: TGTGCCAGCAGTCGGACCCAAGGAATAGATCTCCACTTT. The chain joins TRBV12-3 or TRBV12-4 to TRBJ1-6; D gene uncertain. The CDR3 is 13 residues long. Trimming cost V 5 bases and J 16 bases, with 18 bases left between them.

This clonotype was seen repeatedly, ten times or more. The chain employs TRBV4-3 and TRBJ2-7; D might be TRBD2 (7 bases). The CDR3 has 15 residues. V lost 5 bases and J lost 3, with 17 bases in between. The germline gives CDR1 LGHNA, CDR2 YSLEER. As DNA, the CDR3 is TGCGCCAGCAGCTCGCATCGGGGGGCGGGCTACGAGCAGTACTTC. Amino acid sequence: CASSSHRGAGYEQYF.

This clonotype came up a few times. V usage is TRBV7-2 and J usage is TRBJ2-3; TRBD2 matches 9 bases. The CDR3 has 13 amino acids. CDR1 is SGHTA, CDR2 FQGNSA, per germline. The junction had 11 bases not matched to a gene; V was cut back by 5 bases and J by 14 bases. CDR3 DNA: TGTGCCAGCAGCCCCAGTGGGGGACTAGCAAGGTATTTT. This codes for CASSPSGGLARYF.

J is TRBJ2-3 and V is TRBV2; 10 bases map to TRBD2. The CDR3 sequence is 18 residues long. The V gene's germline CDR1 is SNHLY and CDR2 FYNNEI. Unmatched junction bases numbered 12, after V lost 3 bases and J lost 3 bases. The CDR3 DNA reads as TGTGCCAGCAGTGAGGAACAAAAACTAGCGGGGCTTACAGATACGCAGTATTTT. Translated: CASSEEQKLAGLTDTQYF. The whole variable domain, filled in from reference TRBV2 and TRBJ2-3, reads EPEVTQTPSHQVTQMGQEVILRCVPISNHLYFYWYRQILGQKVEFLVSFYNNEISEKSEIFDDQFSVERPDGSNFTLKIRSTKLEDSAMYFCASSEEQKLAGLTDTQYFGPGTRLTVL.

The V call is TRBV20-1, the J call TRBJ2-7, with D unresolved. V lost 4 bases, J lost 0 bases, and 13 bases lay in between. The CDR3 is 14 residues long. Germline CDR1 DFQATT, CDR2 SNEGSKA (reference sequence). Here the CDR3 reads CSANWGLSSYEQYF. For the CDR3, the DNA is TGCAGTGCTAACTGGGGTCTAAGCTCCTACGAGCAGTACTTC.

The chain uses TRBV7-2 and TRBJ2-5; 14 bases agree with TRBD2. This CDR3 spans 15 amino acids. The germline gives CDR1 SGHTA, CDR2 FQGNSA. J gave up 9 bases and V 5 bases, and 8 bases lay outside the gene matches. The CDR3 DNA is TGTGCCAGCAGCCTGACTAGCGGGGGGGATGGGGCCCAGTACTTC. It encodes CASSLTSGGDGAQYF. Filled out from reference TRBV7-2 and TRBJ2-5, the complete variable domain reads GAGVSQSPSNKVTEKGKDVELRCDPISGHTALYWYRQSLGQGLEFLIYFQGNSAPDKSGLPSDRFSAERTGGSVSTLTIQRTQQEDSAVYLCASSLTSGGDGAQYFGPGTRLLVL.

Many counts were recorded for this clonotype. CDR3 coding DNA: TGTGCCAGCAGCTATGGTGGGGAGCTGTTTTTT. This sequence encodes CASSYGGELFF. The chain joins TRBV7-2 to TRBJ2-2; D gene unclear. This CDR3 region has 11 residues. Germline loops: CDR1 SGHTA, CDR2 FQGNSA. The ends were cut back, 4 bases at V and 8 bases at J, with 5 bases in the middle.

This clonotype was counted only a few times. The rearrangement uses TRBV20-1 and TRBJ1-5; D remains unclear. This CDR3 is 13 amino acids long. From germline, CDR1 is DFQATT and CDR2 SNEGSKA (reference sequence). CDR3 in amino acids: CSAYPGANQPQHF. The DNA for the CDR3 is TGCAGCGCCTACCCCGGTGCTAATCAGCCCCAGCATTTT.

The CDR3 bases are TGTGCCAGCAGCGTGTTACTAGCGGGGGGGAACAATGAGCAGTTCTTC. This sequence encodes CASSVLLAGGNNEQFF. The gene calls are TRBV7-6 and TRBJ2-1, with TRBD2 identical over 13 bases. The CDR3 is 16 amino acids. Looked up from germline, CDR1 is SGHVS and CDR2 is FNYEAQ. Trimming removed 5 bases from V and 5 bases from J; junction bases left unmatched: 6.

V usage is TRBV4-1 and J usage is TRBJ2-1; D perhaps matches TRBD2 (6 bases). V was cut by 0 bases and J by 5 bases, with 17 bases left in between. This CDR3 spans 17 amino acids. Looked up from germline, CDR1 is MGHRA and CDR2 is YSYEKL. In DNA form, the CDR3 reads TGCGCCAGCAGCCAAGAGAGGGAGGCCACGGTGGACAATGAGCAGTTCTTC. The encoded protein is CASSQEREATVDNEQFF.

This clonotype was seen repeatedly, ten times or more. The genes are TRBV11-2 and TRBJ1-2; 11 bases map to TRBD1. CDR1 and CDR2 from the germline V gene are SGHAT and FQNNGV. This CDR3 has 15 residues. After removal of 1 base from V and 7 bases from J, the junction contained 5 bases not matched to a gene. CDR3 in DNA: TGTGCCAGCAGCTTAGCGGACAGGGGGCGATTTGGCTACACCTTC. This sequence encodes CASSLADRGRFGYTF.